The clone carrying this TCR beta chain has ten or more counts. Its antigen remains unknown. The data were obtained in a study of T cell repertoires in cytomegalovirus infection. A single record per CDR3 protein comes from TCRdb applying MiXCR to the reads. The data contain roughly 860,000 distinct CDR3 sequences, about 30% of them singletons. CDR3 length: 16 amino acids. J was trimmed by 5 bases and V by 5 bases; bases with no gene match: 12. Germline loops: CDR1 MNHNS, CDR2 SASEGT. The chain has TRBV6-1 and TRBJ1-1, with TRBD1 identical over 9 bases. Here the sequenced sample was cultured CD8+ T cells from PBMCs, taken from culture after CMV antigen stimulation. The TCR sequence derives from a human donor in good health (CMV status not recorded). Some clones in this sample may be carry-over from other donors' samples. The CDR3: CASSNSNRGRGTEAFF. The CDR3 nucleotides read TGTGCCAGCAGTAATTCAAACAGGGGGCGTGGGACTGAAGCTTTCTTT.